This TCR beta chain appears in the sequencing data of a study of blood T cell repertoires in COVID-19. Sequencing was performed with immunoSEQ multiplex PCR; in TCRdb, only in-frame clones are kept and a portion is missing. Among 250,000 to 400,000 clones, approximately 88% were seen once, and the ten largest hold 1.5% to 2%. Germline values: CDR1 SNHLY, CDR2 FYNNEI. V lost 5 bases to trimming and J lost 5 bases, with 12 bases between them. This CDR3 is built from 13 residues. The clonotype was recovered from a woman under 40 with COVID-19, enrolled during active disease. This sequence joins TRBV2 and TRBJ1-2; D is perhaps TRBD1 (5 bases). Sequencing was carried out using peripheral blood. Written as DNA, the CDR3 is TGTGCCAGCAGTCAGGGTCCACTTTATGGCTACACCTTC. This encodes CASSQGPLYGYTF.